Sequencing of this T cell receptor beta chain was carried out in a study of tumor-infiltrating lymphocytes in primary liver carcinoma. Background on the study: Each participant had primary liver carcinoma, and surgical resection was the treatment.

Starting from roughly 540 ng of total RNA, TCR beta cDNA was produced with a primer in the constant region. Three-round nested multiplex PCR performed with slightly modified ARM-PCR produced the TCR beta libraries. Rounds one and two of PCR, each of about 10 cycles, were primed with TRBV1-TRBV30 forward primers and a C-beta reverse primer. TCRdb redid the calling of the multiplex PCR reads with MiXCR, one entry per CDR3 protein. The sample has 150,000 to 200,000 distinct CDR3 sequences, approximately 64% seen once; the top ten hold roughly 7%. In the case of this clonotype: A much larger clone is a single base away; this may be a read error.

Unsorted whole blood supplied the RNA, and germline DNA was extracted too. V lost 7 bases and J lost 11, with 23 bases in between. The CDR3 has 14 amino acids. Germline CDR1 MNHEY, CDR2 SVGAGI. The origin of this receptor is a woman aged 55-70 years with primary liver carcinoma and hepatitis B virus infection. Source material: peripheral blood. The chain joins TRBV6-5 to TRBJ1-1, with D tentatively TRBD1 (6 bases). The CDR3 sequence: CASNSASGGGKAFF. The CDR3 bases are TGTGCCAGCAATAGCGCCTCGGGGGGCGGAAAGGCTTTCTTT.